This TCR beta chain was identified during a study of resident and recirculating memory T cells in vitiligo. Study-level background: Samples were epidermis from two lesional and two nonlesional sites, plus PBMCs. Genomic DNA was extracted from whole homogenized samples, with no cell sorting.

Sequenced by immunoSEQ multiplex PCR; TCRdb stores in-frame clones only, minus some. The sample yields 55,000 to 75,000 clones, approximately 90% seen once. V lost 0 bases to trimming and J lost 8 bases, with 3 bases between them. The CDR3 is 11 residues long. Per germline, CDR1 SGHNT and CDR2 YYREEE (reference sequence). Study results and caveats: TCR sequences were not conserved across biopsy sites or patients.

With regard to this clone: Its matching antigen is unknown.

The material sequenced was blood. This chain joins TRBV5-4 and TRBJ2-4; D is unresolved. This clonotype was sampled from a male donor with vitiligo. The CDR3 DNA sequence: TGTGCCAGCAGCTTGGGAGACATTCAGTACTTC. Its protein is CASSLGDIQYF.